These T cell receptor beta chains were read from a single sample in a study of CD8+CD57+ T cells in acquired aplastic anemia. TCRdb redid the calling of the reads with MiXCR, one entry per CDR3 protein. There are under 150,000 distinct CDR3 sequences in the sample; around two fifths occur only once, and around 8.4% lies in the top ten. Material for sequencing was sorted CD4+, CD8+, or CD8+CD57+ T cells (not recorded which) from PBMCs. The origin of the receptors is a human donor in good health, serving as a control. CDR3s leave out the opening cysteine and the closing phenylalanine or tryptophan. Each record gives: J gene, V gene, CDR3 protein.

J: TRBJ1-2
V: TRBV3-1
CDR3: ASSRTQGANGYT

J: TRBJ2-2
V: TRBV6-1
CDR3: ASSELRGSGTGELF

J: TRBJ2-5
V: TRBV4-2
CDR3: ASSRGPTRGETQY

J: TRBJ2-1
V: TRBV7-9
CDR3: ASTPGLYNEQF

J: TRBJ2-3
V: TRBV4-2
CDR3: ASSYVLAGTATDTQY

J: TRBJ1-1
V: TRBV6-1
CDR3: ASTRNGAGEAF

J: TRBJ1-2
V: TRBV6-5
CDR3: ASRYRGTYGYT

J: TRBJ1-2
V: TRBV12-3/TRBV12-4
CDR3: ASRRSGDVGGYT

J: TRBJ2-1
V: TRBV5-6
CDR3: ASQPPWARDNEQF

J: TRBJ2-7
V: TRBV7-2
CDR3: ASRIDRGYEQY

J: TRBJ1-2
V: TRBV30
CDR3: AWSRVWGYT

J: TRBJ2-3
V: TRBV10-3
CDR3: AISPLAGGPGTDTQY

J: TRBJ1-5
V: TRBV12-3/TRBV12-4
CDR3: ASSPQGGVPQH

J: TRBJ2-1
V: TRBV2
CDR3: ARGPYNEQF

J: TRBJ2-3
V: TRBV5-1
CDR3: ASSGGQGQDTQY

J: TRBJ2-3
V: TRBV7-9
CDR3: ASSPGRGRTFSTDTQY

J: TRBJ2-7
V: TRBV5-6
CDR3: ASSLADQVGQY

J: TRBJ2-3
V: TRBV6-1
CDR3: ASSPSWRISTDTQY

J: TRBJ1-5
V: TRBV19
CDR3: ASSKLGQPQH

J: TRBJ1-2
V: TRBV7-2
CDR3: ASSTDGYGYT

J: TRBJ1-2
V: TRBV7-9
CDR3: ASTGEYGYT

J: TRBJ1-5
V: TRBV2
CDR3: ASSAGSRRSNQPQH

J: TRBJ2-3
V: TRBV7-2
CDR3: ASSLDRADTQY

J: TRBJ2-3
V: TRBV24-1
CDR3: ATSETGDRGIADTQY

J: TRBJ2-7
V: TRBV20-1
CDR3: SAEGGRIYEQY

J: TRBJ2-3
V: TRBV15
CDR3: ATSKTDRGSSTDTQY

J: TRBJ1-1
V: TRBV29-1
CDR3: SANRALSNTEAF

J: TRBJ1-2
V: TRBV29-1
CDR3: SAITSGGTGVRYT

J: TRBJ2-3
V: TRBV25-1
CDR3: VSSEFGGARTDTQY

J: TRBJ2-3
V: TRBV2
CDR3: ASSDLLATDTQY

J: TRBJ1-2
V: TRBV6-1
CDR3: ASRGRGNYGYT

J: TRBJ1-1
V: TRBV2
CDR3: ARSGGQGRHTEAF

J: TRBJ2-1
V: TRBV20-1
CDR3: SASGTSYNEQF

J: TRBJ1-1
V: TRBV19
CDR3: ASSGSQTTEAF

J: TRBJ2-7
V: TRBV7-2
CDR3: ASSLVGQGSYEQY

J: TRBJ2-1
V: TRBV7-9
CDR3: ASSLPSNEQF

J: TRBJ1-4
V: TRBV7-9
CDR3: ASSQSPTEVGEKLF

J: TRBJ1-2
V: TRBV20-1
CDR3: SARDPLTVGYT

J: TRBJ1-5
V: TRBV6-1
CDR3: ASSQGRESNQPQH

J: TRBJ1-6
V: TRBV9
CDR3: ASSGSTPLH

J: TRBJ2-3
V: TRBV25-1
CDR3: ASSSGTTTDTQY

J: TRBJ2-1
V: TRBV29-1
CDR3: SVESTRGRGYEQF

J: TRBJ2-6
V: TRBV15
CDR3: ATSRRGTGPGAKVLT

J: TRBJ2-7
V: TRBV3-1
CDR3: ASSLGMSLNSYEQY

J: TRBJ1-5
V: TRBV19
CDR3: ASSIMPGHYSNQPQH

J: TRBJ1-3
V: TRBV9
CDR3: ASSTSTGGNTIY

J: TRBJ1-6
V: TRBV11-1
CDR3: ASSLWGPSSYNSPLH

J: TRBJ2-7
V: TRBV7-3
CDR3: ASGYPYEQY

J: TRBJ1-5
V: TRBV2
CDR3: ASSGVVDDQPQH

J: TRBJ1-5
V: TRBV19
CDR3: ASSRGSQQPQH